What follows is one T cell receptor (beta chain) and its context. Its antigen is unknown. This CDR3 has 15 residues. CDR1 is LNHNV and CDR2 is YYDKDF in the germline V gene (reference sequence). V lost 0 bases, J lost 8 bases, and 14 bases lay in between. The data stem from a study of cytomegalovirus exposure and HLA in healthy donors. Study context: One earlier analysis, a look at 180 million or so T cells, found approximately 120 million unique TCR beta sequences. Around 80 million unique TCR sequences came from HLA-typed donors in an early release. Whole-study results and caveats: The records held CMV serostatus as the only immune exposure information. A later analysis linked more than 15,000 TCR beta sequences to HLA alleles at 0.05 false discovery rate.

The PCR contained 60 Vbeta and 13 Jbeta primers. Sequenced by immunoSEQ multiplex PCR; TCRdb stores in-frame clones only, minus some. The table includes roughly 250,000 clones, 80% to 90% detected once. The sequence was obtained from a woman between 35 and 50 years old in good health and CMV-seropositive. The chain is built from TRBV15 and TRBJ2-1; D remains ambiguous. The sample consisted of PBMCs. The CDR3 DNA is TGTGCCACCAGCAGAGATCCCCCCCCGGCGGATGAGCAGTTCTTC. It translates to CATSRDPPPADEQFF. The full variable domain, with the rest looked up from reference TRBV15 and TRBJ2-1, is DAMVIQNPRYQVTQFGKPVTLSCSQTLNHNVMYWYQQKSSQAPKLLFHYYDKDFNNEADTPDNFQSRRPNTSFCFLDIRSPGLGDTAMYLCATSRDPPPADEQFFGPGTRLTVL.